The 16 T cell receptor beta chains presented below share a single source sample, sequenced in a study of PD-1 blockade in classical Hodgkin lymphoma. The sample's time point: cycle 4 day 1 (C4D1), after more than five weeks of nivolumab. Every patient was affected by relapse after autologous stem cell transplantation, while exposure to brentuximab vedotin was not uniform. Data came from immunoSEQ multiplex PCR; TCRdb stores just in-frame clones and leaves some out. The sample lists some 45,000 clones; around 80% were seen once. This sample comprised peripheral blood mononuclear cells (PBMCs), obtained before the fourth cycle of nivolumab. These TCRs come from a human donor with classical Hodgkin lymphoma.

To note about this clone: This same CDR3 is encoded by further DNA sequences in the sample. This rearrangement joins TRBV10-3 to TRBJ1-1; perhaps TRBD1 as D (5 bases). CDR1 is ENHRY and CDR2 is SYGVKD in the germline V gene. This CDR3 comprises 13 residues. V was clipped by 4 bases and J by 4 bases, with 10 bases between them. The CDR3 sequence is CAISGGEGTEAFF. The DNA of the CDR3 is TGTGCCATCAGTGGAGGGGAGGGCACTGAAGCTTTCTTT.

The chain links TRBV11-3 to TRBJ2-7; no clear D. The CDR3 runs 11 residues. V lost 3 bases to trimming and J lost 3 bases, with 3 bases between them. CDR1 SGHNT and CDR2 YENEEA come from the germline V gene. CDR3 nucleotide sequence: TGTGCCAGCAGCTTTTTCTACGAGCAGTACTTC. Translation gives CASSFFYEQYF.

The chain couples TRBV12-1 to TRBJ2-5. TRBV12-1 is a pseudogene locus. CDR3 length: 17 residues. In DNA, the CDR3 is TGTGCCAGCAGCCATTACTTCACCCGGGCAGTAAAAGAGACCCAGTACTTC. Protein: CASSHYFTRAVKETQYF.

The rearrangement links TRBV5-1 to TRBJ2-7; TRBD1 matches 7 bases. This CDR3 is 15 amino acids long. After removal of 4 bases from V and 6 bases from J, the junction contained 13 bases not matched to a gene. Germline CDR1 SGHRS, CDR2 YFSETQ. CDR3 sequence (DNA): TGCGCCAGCAGCGCCCCTGAGACAGGGAGCATCGAGCAGTACTTC. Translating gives CASSAPETGSIEQYF.

In DNA form, the CDR3 reads TGTGCCAGCAGTTTATCAGGGGCCCAAGAGACCCAGTACTTC. Its protein is CASSLSGAQETQYF. This chain joins TRBV6-5 and TRBJ2-5; D is possibly TRBD1 (6 bases). V dropped 4 bases and J dropped 1 base, with 10 bases sitting between them. The CDR3 contains 14 residues. Per germline, CDR1 MNHEY and CDR2 SVGAGI.

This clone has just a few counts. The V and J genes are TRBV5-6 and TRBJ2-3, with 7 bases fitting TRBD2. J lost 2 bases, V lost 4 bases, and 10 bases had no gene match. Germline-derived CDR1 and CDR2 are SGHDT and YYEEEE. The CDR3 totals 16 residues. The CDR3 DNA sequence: TGTGCCAGCAGCGGGCTTGGGACTATCTTCACAGATACGCAGTATTTT. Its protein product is CASSGLGTIFTDTQYF.

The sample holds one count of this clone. CDR3 coding DNA: TGTGCCAGCAGTTACTCGGGCCCGGGACAGGGAATCGGCTACACCTTC. Translating it yields CASSYSGPGQGIGYTF. The rearrangement joins TRBV6-5 to TRBJ1-2; 9 bases are a match to TRBD1. Germline V lookup: CDR1 MNHEY, CDR2 SVGAGI. V trimming: 0 bases; J trimming: 8 bases; junction bases outside the gene matches: 10. CDR3 length: 16 amino acids.

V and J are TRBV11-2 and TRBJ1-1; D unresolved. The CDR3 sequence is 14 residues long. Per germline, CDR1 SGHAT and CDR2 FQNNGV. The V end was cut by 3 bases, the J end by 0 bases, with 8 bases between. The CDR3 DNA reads TGTGCCAGCAGCTTCCAAGGCTTGAACACTGAAGCTTTCTTT. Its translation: CASSFQGLNTEAFF.

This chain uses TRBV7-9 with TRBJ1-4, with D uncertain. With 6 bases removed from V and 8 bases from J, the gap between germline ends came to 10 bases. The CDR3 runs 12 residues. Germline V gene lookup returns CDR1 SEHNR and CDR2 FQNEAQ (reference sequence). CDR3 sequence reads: CASSSQIEKLFF. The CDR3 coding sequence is TGTGCCAGCAGTTCCCAAATCGAAAAACTGTTTTTT.

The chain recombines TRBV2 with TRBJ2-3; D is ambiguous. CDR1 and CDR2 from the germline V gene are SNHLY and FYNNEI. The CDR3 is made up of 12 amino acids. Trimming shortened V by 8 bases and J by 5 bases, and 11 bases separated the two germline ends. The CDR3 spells CASGLVVDTQYF. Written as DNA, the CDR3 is TGTGCCAGCGGCCTAGTGGTAGATACGCAGTATTTT.

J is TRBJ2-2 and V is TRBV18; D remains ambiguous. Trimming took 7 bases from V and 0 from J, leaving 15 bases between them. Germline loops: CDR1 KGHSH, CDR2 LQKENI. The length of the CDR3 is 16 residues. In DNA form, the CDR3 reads TGTGCCAGCTGCACCGCATTAGGAGCGAACACCGGGGAGCTGTTTTTT. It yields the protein CASCTALGANTGELFF. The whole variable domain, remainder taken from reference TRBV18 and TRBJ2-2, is NAGVMQNPRHLVRRRGQEARLRCSPMKGHSHVYWYRQLPEEGLKFMVYLQKENIIDESGMPKERFSAEFPKEGPSILRIQQVVRGDSAAYFCASCTALGANTGELFFGEGSRLTVL.

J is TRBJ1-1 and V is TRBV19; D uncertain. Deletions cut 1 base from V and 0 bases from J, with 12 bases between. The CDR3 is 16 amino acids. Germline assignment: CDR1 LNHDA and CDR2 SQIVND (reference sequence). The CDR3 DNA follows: TGTGCCAGTAGTATAGCAGGCCCCCCGCTGAACACTGAAGCTTTCTTT. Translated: CASSIAGPPLNTEAFF.

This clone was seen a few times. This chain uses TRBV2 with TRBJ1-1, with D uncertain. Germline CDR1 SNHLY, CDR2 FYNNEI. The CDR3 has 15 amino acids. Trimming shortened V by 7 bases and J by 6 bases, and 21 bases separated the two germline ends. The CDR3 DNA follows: TGTGCCAGCACGTTATCAACGGAGGGATGGTCTGAAGCTTTCTTT. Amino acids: CASTLSTEGWSEAFF.

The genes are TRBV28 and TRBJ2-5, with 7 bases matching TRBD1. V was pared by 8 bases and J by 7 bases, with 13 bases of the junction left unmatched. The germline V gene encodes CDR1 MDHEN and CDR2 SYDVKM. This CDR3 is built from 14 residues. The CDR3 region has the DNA TGTGCCAGCCACGTCGGGACAGCGCCCGGGACCCAGTACTTC. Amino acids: CASHVGTAPGTQYF.

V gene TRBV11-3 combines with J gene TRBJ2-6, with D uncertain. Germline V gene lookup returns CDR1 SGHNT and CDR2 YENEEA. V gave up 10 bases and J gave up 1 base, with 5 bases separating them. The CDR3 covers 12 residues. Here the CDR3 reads CAIQSGANVLTF. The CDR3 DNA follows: TGTGCCATTCAATCTGGGGCCAACGTCCTGACTTTC.

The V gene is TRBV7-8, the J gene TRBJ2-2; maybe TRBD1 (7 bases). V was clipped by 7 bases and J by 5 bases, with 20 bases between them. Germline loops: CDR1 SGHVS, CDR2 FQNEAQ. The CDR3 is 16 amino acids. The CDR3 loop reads CASNYYQGGRTGELFF. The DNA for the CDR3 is TGTGCCAGCAACTACTACCAGGGGGGACGGACCGGGGAGCTGTTTTTT.